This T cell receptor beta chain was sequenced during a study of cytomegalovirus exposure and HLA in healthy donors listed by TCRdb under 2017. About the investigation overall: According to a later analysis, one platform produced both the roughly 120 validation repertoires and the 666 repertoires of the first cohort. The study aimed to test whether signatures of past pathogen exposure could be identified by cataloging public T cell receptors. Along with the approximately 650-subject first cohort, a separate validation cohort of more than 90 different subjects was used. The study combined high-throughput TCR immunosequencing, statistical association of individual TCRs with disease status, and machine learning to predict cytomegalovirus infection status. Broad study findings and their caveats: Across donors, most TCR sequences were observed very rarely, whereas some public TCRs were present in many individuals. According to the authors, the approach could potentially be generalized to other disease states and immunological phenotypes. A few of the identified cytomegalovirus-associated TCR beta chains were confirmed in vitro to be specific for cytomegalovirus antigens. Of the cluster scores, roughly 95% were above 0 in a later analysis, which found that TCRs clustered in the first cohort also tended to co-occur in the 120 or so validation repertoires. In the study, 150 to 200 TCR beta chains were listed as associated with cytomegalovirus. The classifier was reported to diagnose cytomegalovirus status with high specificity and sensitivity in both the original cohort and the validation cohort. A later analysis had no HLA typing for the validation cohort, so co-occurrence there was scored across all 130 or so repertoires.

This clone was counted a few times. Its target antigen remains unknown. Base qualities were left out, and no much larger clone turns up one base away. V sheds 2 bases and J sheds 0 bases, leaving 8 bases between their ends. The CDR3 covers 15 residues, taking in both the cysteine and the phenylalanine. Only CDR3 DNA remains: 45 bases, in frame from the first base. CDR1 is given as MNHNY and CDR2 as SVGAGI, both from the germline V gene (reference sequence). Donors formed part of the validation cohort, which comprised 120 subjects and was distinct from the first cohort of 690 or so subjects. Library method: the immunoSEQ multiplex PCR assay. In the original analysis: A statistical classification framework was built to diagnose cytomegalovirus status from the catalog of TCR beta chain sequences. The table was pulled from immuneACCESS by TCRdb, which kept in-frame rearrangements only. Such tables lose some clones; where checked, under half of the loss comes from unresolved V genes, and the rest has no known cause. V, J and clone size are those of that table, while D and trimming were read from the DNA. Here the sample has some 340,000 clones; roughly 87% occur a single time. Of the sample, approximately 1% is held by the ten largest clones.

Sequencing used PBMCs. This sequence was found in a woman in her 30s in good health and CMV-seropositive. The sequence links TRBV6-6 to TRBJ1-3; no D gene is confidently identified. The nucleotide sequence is TGTGCCAGCAGTTACCCGGACCGCTCTGGAAACACCATATATTTT. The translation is CASSYPDRSGNTIYF.